Shown below are 27 T cell receptor beta chains from a single sample sequenced in a study of PD-1 blockade in classical Hodgkin lymphoma. In every patient, relapse followed autologous stem cell transplantation, while exposure to brentuximab vedotin differed. TCRdb's table, derived via immunoSEQ multiplex PCR, lists solely in-frame clones and lacks some. The table lists 95,000 to 120,000 clones, 80% to 90% of them singletons. Sequences were derived from peripheral blood mononuclear cells (PBMCs), sampled before the second cycle of nivolumab. Source of these receptors: a human donor with classical Hodgkin lymphoma.

The V and J genes are TRBV30 and TRBJ2-5, with D perhaps matching TRBD2 (6 bases). The CDR3 has 13 amino acids. V lost 0 bases and J 5 bases, leaving 10 bases between the germline ends. Looked up from germline, CDR1 is GTSNPN and CDR2 is SVGIG (reference sequence). CDR3 sequence (DNA): TGTGCCTGGAGTGTTCTAGGGAGGGAGACCCAGTACTTC. This gives the protein CAWSVLGRETQYF. Variable domain in full (rest from reference TRBV30 and TRBJ2-5): SQTIHQWPATLVQPVGSPLSLECTVEGTSNPNLYWYRQAAGRGLQLLFYSVGIGQISSEVPQNLSASRPQDRQFILSSKKLLLSDSGFYLCAWSVLGRETQYFGPGTRLLVL.

Only a few counts were recorded for this clone. V gene TRBV28 combines with J gene TRBJ2-3; tentative D call: TRBD1 (5 bases). This CDR3 contains 13 residues. Trimming shortened V by 10 bases and J by 1 base, and 12 bases separated the two germline ends. CDR1 is MDHEN and CDR2 is SYDVKM in the germline V gene. The CDR3 loop reads CATQGRRTDTQYF. CDR3 in DNA: TGTGCCACCCAGGGTCGACGCACAGATACGCAGTATTTT.

The gene calls are TRBV6-6 and TRBJ1-1, with D maybe TRBD1 (5 bases). Deletions cut 6 bases from V and 1 base from J, with 15 bases between. Per the germline V gene, CDR1 is MNHNY and CDR2 is SVGAGI (reference sequence). This CDR3 is 15 amino acids long. The chain's CDR3 is CASSATGDSNTEAFF. In DNA, the CDR3 is TGTGCCAGCAGCGCTACGGGGGACTCGAACACTGAAGCTTTCTTT.

The chain recombines TRBV19 with TRBJ1-5; D is uncertain. Germline V gene lookup returns CDR1 LNHDA and CDR2 SQIVND (reference sequence). The CDR3 loop spans 14 amino acids. V lost 0 bases, J lost 5 bases, and 8 bases lay in between. The CDR3 sequence is CASSIEVFDQPQHF. CDR3 in DNA: TGTGCCAGTAGTATAGAAGTGTTCGATCAGCCCCAGCATTTT.

V is TRBV6-8 and J is TRBJ1-1; no firm D call. V dropped 2 bases and J dropped 0 bases, with 10 bases sitting between them. In germline, CDR1 is MNHGY, CDR2 SAAAGT. This CDR3 is built from 15 residues. CDR3 amino acids: CASSYVNKLNTEAFF. In DNA form, the CDR3 reads TGTGCCAGCAGTTACGTGAACAAATTGAACACTGAAGCTTTCTTT.

The chain recombines TRBV11-2 with TRBJ1-5; D gene unclear. Germline V lookup: CDR1 SGHAT, CDR2 FQNNGV. V lost 5 bases and J lost 8, with 13 bases in between. The CDR3 contains 13 residues. The CDR3 coding sequence is TGTGCCAGCAGCACCAACGTGGGGAAGCCCCAGCATTTT. Encoded protein: CASSTNVGKPQHF.

The genes are TRBV2 and TRBJ2-7, with D uncertain. The V gene lost 2 bases and the J gene lost 2 bases, with 13 bases spanning the gap. CDR1 and CDR2 (germline): SNHLY, FYNNEI. The CDR3 loop spans 15 amino acids. CDR3 in DNA: TGTGCCAGCAGTGAACCCCGGGTAAACCCCTACGAGCAGTACTTC. Its translation is CASSEPRVNPYEQYF.

This chain uses TRBV7-2 with TRBJ1-1; D gene unclear. The CDR3 has 12 residues. CDR1 is SGHTA and CDR2 is FQGNSA in the germline V gene. V lost 3 bases, J lost 3 bases, and 5 bases lay in between. This CDR3 reads CASSFSDTEAFF. For the CDR3, the DNA is TGTGCCAGCAGCTTCAGCGACACTGAAGCTTTCTTT.

CDR3 sequence reads: CASSLGEILEAFF. The CDR3 coding sequence is TGTGCCAGCAGCTTGGGGGAAATACTTGAAGCTTTCTTT. The genes are TRBV5-5 and TRBJ1-1; no clear D gene. The CDR3 is made up of 13 amino acids. Germline V gene sequence: CDR1 SGHKS, CDR2 YYEKEE (reference sequence). The V gene lost 0 bases and the J gene lost 7 bases, with 10 bases spanning the gap. Together with reference TRBV5-5 and TRBJ1-1, the CDR3 gives the full variable domain: DAGVTQSPTHLIKTRGQQVTLRCSPISGHKSVSWYQQVLGQGPQFIFQYYEKEERGRGNFPDRFSARQFPNYSSELNVNALLLGDSALYLCASSLGEILEAFFGQGTRLTVV.

The chain is built from TRBV5-5 and TRBJ1-3; tentatively, D is TRBD1 (5 bases). The CDR3 totals 15 residues. CDR1 and CDR2 (germline): SGHKS, YYEKEE (reference sequence). V was trimmed by 5 bases and J by 0 bases, leaving 12 bases between them. The CDR3 coding sequence is TGTGCCAGCAGTCCTCAGGGACTCTCTGGAAACACCATATATTTT. Its protein is CASSPQGLSGNTIYF.

The chain is built from TRBV7-9 and TRBJ1-2, with D uncertain. The CDR3 loop spans 15 amino acids. V dropped 4 bases and J dropped 4 bases, with 16 bases sitting between them. Germline CDR1 is SEHNR and CDR2 is FQNEAQ (reference sequence). The CDR3 loop is CASSSGRRAAYGYTF. The CDR3 bases are TGTGCCAGCAGCTCCGGACGGCGGGCTGCCTATGGCTACACCTTC. The full variable domain, with the rest looked up from reference TRBV7-9 and TRBJ1-2, is DTGVSQNPRHKITKRGQNVTFRCDPISEHNRLYWYRQTLGQGPEFLTYFQNEAQLEKSRLLSDRFSAERPKGSFSTLEIQRTEQGDSAMYLCASSSGRRAAYGYTFGSGTRLTVV.

V is TRBV20-1 and J is TRBJ2-7; TRBD1 might be the D (5 bases). The length of the CDR3 is 11 residues. Germline-derived CDR1 and CDR2 are DFQATT and SNEGSKA (reference sequence). With 5 bases removed from V and 3 bases from J, the gap between germline ends came to 8 bases. The CDR3 is CSAADSYEQYF. DNA for the CDR3: TGCAGTGCTGCTGACAGCTACGAGCAGTACTTC.

The chain is built from TRBV12-5 and TRBJ2-5; D remains unclear. Germline CDR1 is LGHNT and CDR2 is FRNRAP. V lost 3 bases to trimming and J lost 5 bases, with 16 bases between them. CDR3 length: 15 amino acids. The CDR3: CASGFSAGLGETQYF. The CDR3 region has the DNA TGTGCTAGTGGTTTTAGTGCAGGTTTAGGGGAGACCCAGTACTTC.

In its sample, this clone is medium-sized. The genes are TRBV5-6 and TRBJ2-1, with no clear D. The CDR3 runs to 18 residues. Looked up from germline, CDR1 is SGHDT and CDR2 is YYEEEE. Trimming shortened V by 0 bases and J by 0 bases, and 16 bases separated the two germline ends. The CDR3 loop is CASSLDPSWTPSYNEQFF. The CDR3 region has the DNA TGTGCCAGCAGCTTGGACCCGTCCTGGACCCCCTCCTACAATGAGCAGTTCTTC.

V usage is TRBV5-8 and J usage is TRBJ2-1; 8 bases fit TRBD2. V lost 4 bases, J lost 4 bases, and 16 bases stayed unmatched. The germline CDR1 and CDR2 sequences are SGHTS and YDEGEE. The CDR3 is 18 amino acids. CDR3 coding DNA: TGTGCCAGCAGCGCGCTAATCTCCCTTAGCGGGGTATACAATGAGCAGTTCTTC. This sequence encodes CASSALISLSGVYNEQFF.

V gene TRBV7-8 combines with J gene TRBJ2-7; TRBD1 matches 8 bases. CDR3 size: 15 residues. Per germline, CDR1 SGHVS and CDR2 FQNEAQ. J gave up 4 bases and V 5 bases, and 10 bases lay outside the gene matches. The CDR3 loop reads CASSDRDRRLYEQYF. CDR3 DNA: TGTGCCAGCAGCGACCGGGACAGGCGCCTATACGAGCAGTACTTC.

V is TRBV7-6 and J is TRBJ2-7; TRBD2 might be the D (5 bases). CDR3 length: 14 residues. Trimming removed 0 bases from V and 0 bases from J, with 6 bases in between. CDR1 SGHVS and CDR2 FNYEAQ come from the germline V gene. The CDR3 here is CASSLAEGSYEQYF. CDR3 nucleotide sequence: TGTGCCAGCAGCTTAGCTGAGGGCTCCTACGAGCAGTACTTC. The full variable domain, with the rest looked up from reference TRBV7-6 and TRBJ2-7, is GAGVSQSPRYKVTKRGQDVALRCDPISGHVSLYWYRQALGQGPEFLTYFNYEAQQDKSGLPNDRFSAERPEGSISTLTIQRTEQRDSAMYRCASSLAEGSYEQYFGPGTRLTVT.

J is TRBJ2-1 and V is TRBV4-1; D is possibly TRBD1 or TRBD2 (5 bases each). Germline V gene lookup returns CDR1 MGHRA and CDR2 YSYEKL. V was trimmed by 2 bases and J by 9 bases, leaving 20 bases between them. The CDR3 runs to 16 residues. CDR3 region: CASSQTPGSQAGEQFF. Here the CDR3 DNA reads TGCGCCAGCAGCCAAACCCCGGGCTCACAGGCGGGTGAGCAGTTCTTC.

The V gene is TRBV5-1, the J gene TRBJ1-2; D gene unclear. Germline V lookup: CDR1 SGHRS, CDR2 YFSETQ. The CDR3 spans 16 residues. V lost 4 bases and J lost 8, with 24 bases in between. The CDR3 is CASSPGHSRTPMGYTF. In DNA form, the CDR3 reads TGCGCCAGCAGCCCTGGCCATAGCAGGACTCCGATGGGCTACACCTTC.

The chain links TRBV7-8 to TRBJ2-3, with TRBD2 matching 7 bases. Germline V gives CDR1 SGHVS, CDR2 FQNEAQ. CDR3 size: 13 residues. With V trimmed by 4 bases and J by 5 bases, 3 bases remained unmatched. The CDR3 bases are TGTGCCAGCAGCTCGGGACTATTAGATACGCAGTATTTT. Encoded protein: CASSSGLLDTQYF.

V is TRBV28 and J is TRBJ1-5, with TRBD1 matching over 9 bases. Trimming cost V 6 bases and J 0 bases; bases outside gene matches: 12. Germline V gene data show CDR1 as MDHEN and CDR2 as SYDVKM. The CDR3 covers 18 residues. The CDR3 loop reads CASRPSGQGPYSNQPQHF. The CDR3 DNA reads as TGTGCCAGCAGACCCTCGGGACAGGGCCCTTATAGCAATCAGCCCCAGCATTTT.

CDR3 coding DNA: TGTGCCAGCAGCTTAGGTGACTTCCCCCGGGAGCTGTTTTTT. Protein: CASSLGDFPRELFF. The chain has TRBV11-2 and TRBJ2-2; no clear D gene. The CDR3 is 14 residues long. V lost 1 base and J lost 9, with 12 bases in between. CDR1 and CDR2 from the germline V gene are SGHAT and FQNNGV.

The chain joins TRBV6-4 to TRBJ1-4; tentatively, D is TRBD1 (6 bases). Germline V lookup: CDR1 MRHNA, CDR2 SNTAGT. V shed 3 bases and J shed 0 bases, with 17 bases lying between them. This CDR3 contains 18 residues. The CDR3 loop reads CASSEIHLEGATNEKLFF. CDR3 DNA: TGTGCCAGCAGTGAGATCCATCTGGAGGGGGCAACTAATGAAAAACTGTTTTTT.

The J gene is TRBJ1-1, the V gene TRBV4-1; D ambiguous. CDR1 is MGHRA and CDR2 is YSYEKL in the germline V gene. The CDR3 is 18 residues long. Trimming removed 0 bases from V and 0 bases from J, with 17 bases in between. Here the CDR3 reads CASSQDWFESFLNTEAFF. Here the CDR3 DNA reads TGCGCCAGCAGCCAAGATTGGTTCGAAAGTTTTTTGAACACTGAAGCTTTCTTT.

The chain has TRBV6-1 and TRBJ2-3; D unresolved. The CDR3 has 12 residues. V shed 6 bases and J shed 4 bases, with 8 bases lying between them. CDR1 MNHNS and CDR2 SASEGT come from the germline V gene. Written as DNA, the CDR3 is TGTGCCAGCAGAACTACCTCAGATACGCAGTATTTT. It translates to CASRTTSDTQYF.

The genes are TRBV15 and TRBJ2-2, with D uncertain. The V gene lost 0 bases and the J gene lost 9 bases, with 5 bases spanning the gap. Germline-derived CDR1 and CDR2 are LNHNV and YYDKDF (reference sequence). The CDR3 spans 12 residues. CDR3 protein: CATSRDRRELFF. The CDR3 DNA follows: TGTGCCACCAGCAGAGATCGTAGGGAGCTGTTTTTT.

The chain couples TRBV30 to TRBJ1-1; the D is unclear. Looked up from germline, CDR1 is GTSNPN and CDR2 is SVGIG (reference sequence). The CDR3 is 12 amino acids. The V end was cut by 1 base, the J end by 6 bases, with 9 bases between. The CDR3 is CAWSELRAEAFF. CDR3 bases: TGTGCCTGGAGTGAATTACGAGCTGAAGCTTTCTTT.